Below, one T cell receptor (beta chain) is given with its context. The data are from a study of Tregs in tolerant kidney transplant recipients. Only in-frame clones appear in the TCRdb table, and some are missing; sequencing was by immunoSEQ multiplex PCR. Here the sample spans about 66,000 clones, roughly 92% being singletons. The CDR3 has 15 amino acids. V was clipped by 0 bases and J by 0 bases; unmatched bases: 0. Per germline, CDR1 SGHDT and CDR2 YYEEEE. The sequences come from CD8+ T cells from blood, collected before the transplant. The chain carries TRBV5-6 and TRBJ1-5, with TRBD1 identical over 7 bases. The sequence derives from a human donor who received a combined kidney and bone marrow transplant. CDR3 DNA: TGTGCCAGCAGCTTGGGGACAGGTAGCAATCAGCCCCAGCATTTT. Protein: CASSLGTGSNQPQHF.